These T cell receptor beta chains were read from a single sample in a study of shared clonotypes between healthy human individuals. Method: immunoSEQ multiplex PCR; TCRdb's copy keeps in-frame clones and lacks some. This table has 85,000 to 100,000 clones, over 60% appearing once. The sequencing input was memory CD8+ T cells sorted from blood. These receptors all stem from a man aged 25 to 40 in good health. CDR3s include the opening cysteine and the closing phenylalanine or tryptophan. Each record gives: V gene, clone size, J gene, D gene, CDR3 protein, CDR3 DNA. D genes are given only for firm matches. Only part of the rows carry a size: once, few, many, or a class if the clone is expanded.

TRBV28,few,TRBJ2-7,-,CASNEGTTYEQYF,TGTGCCAGCAATGAGGGGACCACCTACGAGCAGTACTTC
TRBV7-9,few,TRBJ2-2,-,CASFHLTGELFF,TGTGCCAGCTTTCACTTGACCGGGGAGCTGTTTTTT
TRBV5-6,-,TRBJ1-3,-,CASSLGGLGNTIYF,TGTGCCAGCAGCTTGGGGGGGCTCGGAAACACCATATATTTT
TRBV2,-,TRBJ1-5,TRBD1,CASSDQRDSRGRNQPQHF,TGTGCCAGCAGTGACCAAAGGGACAGCCGAGGGAGAAATCAGCCCCAGCATTTT
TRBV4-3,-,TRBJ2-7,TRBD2,CASSQDVTSGIEQYF,TGCGCCAGCAGCCAAGATGTTACTAGCGGGATCGAGCAGTACTTC
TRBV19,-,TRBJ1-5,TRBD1,CASSPYRGSRNQPQHF,TGTGCCAGTAGTCCCTACAGGGGTAGTCGGAATCAGCCCCAGCATTTT
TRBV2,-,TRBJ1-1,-,CASSADGTHPRAFF,TGTGCCAGCAGCGCGGACGGGACCCACCCTCGGGCTTTCTTT
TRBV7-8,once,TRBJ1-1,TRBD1,CASSVRTGANTEAFF,TGTGCCAGCAGCGTACGAACAGGGGCGAACACTGAAGCTTTCTTT
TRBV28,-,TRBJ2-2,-,CAILVGQGANTGELFF,TGTGCCATATTAGTAGGTCAGGGCGCGAACACCGGGGAGCTGTTTTTT
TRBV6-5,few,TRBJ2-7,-,CASSYGGSGYEQYF,TGTGCCAGCAGTTATGGGGGTAGCGGCTACGAGCAGTACTTC
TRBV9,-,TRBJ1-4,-,CASSSRPGEKLFF,TGTGCCAGCAGCTCACGCCCAGGGGAAAAACTGTTTTTT
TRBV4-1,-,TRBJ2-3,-,CASSQEELGGDTQYF,TGCGCCAGCAGCCAAGAAGAGCTAGGGGGAGATACGCAGTATTTT
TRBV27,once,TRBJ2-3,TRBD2,CASSPTPGLAGIADTQYF,TGTGCCAGCAGTCCCACACCGGGACTAGCGGGAATCGCAGATACGCAGTATTTT
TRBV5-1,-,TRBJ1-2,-,CASSLGAGLRGYTF,TGCGCCAGCAGCTTGGGGGCTGGGTTACGTGGCTACACCTTC
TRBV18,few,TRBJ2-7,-,CASSTRGPNYEQYF,TGTGCCAGCTCAACGCGGGGGCCCAACTACGAGCAGTACTTC
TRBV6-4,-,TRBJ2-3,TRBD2,CASSDSAGEADTQYF,TGTGCCAGCAGTGACTCAGCGGGAGAGGCAGATACGCAGTATTTT
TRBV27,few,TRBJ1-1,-,CASSFQGGEAFF,TGTGCCAGCAGTTTTCAGGGAGGCGAAGCTTTCTTT
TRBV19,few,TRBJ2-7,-,CASSIGRGHSYEQYF,TGTGCCAGTAGTATAGGCCGGGGGCACTCCTACGAGCAGTACTTC
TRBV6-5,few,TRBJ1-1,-,CASSYRPANTEAFF,TGTGCCAGCAGTTACCGTCCTGCGAACACTGAAGCTTTCTTT
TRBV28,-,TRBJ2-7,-,CASSFISYEQYF,TGTGCCAGCAGTTTTATATCCTACGAGCAGTACTTC
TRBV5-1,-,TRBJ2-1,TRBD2,CASSLMAGENEQFF,TGCGCCAGCAGCTTGATGGCGGGAGAGAATGAGCAGTTCTTC
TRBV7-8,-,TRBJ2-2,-,CASSNRVVFGVGELFF,TGTGCCAGCAGCAATAGGGTCGTTTTTGGGGTGGGGGAGCTGTTTTTT